The clone carrying this T cell receptor beta chain was seen ten or more times. The sample belongs to a study of regulatory T cells in long-lasting Graves disease. Researchers made TCR beta libraries by using iRepertoire HTBI primers and running Arm-PCR on CDR3 regions. TCRdb called the multiplex PCR reads again in MiXCR, with one record for every CDR3 protein. The data show roughly 400,000 distinct CDR3 sequences, 21% seen once. The V end was cut by 1 base, the J end by 4 bases, with 5 bases between. The length of the CDR3 is 13 residues. CDR1 is SGHRS and CDR2 is YFSETQ in the germline V gene. The sample's time point: persistent/refractory GD, antithyroid drugs over 5 years with positive TRAb. TCR sequences were obtained from RNA taken from PBMCs.

The input for sequencing was peripheral blood mononuclear cells (PBMCs), taken when the disease was refractory, from a patient treated with antithyroid drugs. This rearrangement joins TRBV5-1 to TRBJ2-2; no reliable D call. This clonotype originated in a female donor with Graves disease. For the CDR3, the DNA is TGCGCCAGCAGCTTGACGGCCACCGGGGAGCTGTTTTTT. This translates into CASSLTATGELFF.